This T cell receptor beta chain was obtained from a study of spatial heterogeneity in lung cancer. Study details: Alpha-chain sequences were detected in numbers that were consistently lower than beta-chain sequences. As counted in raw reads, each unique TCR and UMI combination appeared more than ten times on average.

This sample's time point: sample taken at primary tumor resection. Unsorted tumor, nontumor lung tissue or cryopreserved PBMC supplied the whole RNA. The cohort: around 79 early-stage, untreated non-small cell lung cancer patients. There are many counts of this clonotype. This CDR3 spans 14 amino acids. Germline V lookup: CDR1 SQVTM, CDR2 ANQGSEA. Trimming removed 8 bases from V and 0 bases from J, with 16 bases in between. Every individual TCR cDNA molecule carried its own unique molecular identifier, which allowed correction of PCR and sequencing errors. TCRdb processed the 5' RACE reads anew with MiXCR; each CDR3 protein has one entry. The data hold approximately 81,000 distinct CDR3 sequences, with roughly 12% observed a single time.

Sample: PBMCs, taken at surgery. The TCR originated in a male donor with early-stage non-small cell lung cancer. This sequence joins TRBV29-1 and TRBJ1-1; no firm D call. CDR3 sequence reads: CSSRSGGLNTEAFF. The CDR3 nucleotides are TGCAGCTCCCGATCCGGTGGGTTGAACACTGAAGCTTTCTTT.